This T cell receptor beta chain appears in the sequencing data of a study of CD8 T cells in Susac syndrome. The CDR3 totals 14 residues. The V end lost 0 bases, the J end lost 2 bases, and 8 bases lay between the germline ends. Random hexamers served to reverse transcribe roughly 0.45 to 1 ug RNA. Amplification of TCR beta CDR3 was carried out by immunoSEQ multiplex PCR, which covered 54 Vbeta and 13 Jbeta segments. TCRdb redid the calling of the immunoSEQ multiplex PCR reads with MiXCR, one entry per CDR3 protein. The sample has about 130,000 distinct CDR3 sequences; 90% to 95% are singletons. The authors carried out high-throughput sequencing of TCR beta. They applied it to CD8+ and CD4+ T cells obtained from blood. The controls were healthy donors who were matched for age and sex. General study findings and limits: As the study acknowledged, the number of individuals who were part of its TCR sequencing and HLA analysis was relatively small.

Comments on this clonotype: Its target is unknown.

The sample comprised CD4+ T cells from PBMCs. The chain combines TRBV23-1 with TRBJ2-7, with D maybe TRBD1 (6 bases). TRBV23-1 is flagged as an ORF with uncertain function. This sequence was found in a human donor in good health. For the CDR3, the DNA is TGCGCCAGCAGTCAATCGGCAGGGGCCTACGAGCAGTACTTC. Its protein is CASSQSAGAYEQYF.